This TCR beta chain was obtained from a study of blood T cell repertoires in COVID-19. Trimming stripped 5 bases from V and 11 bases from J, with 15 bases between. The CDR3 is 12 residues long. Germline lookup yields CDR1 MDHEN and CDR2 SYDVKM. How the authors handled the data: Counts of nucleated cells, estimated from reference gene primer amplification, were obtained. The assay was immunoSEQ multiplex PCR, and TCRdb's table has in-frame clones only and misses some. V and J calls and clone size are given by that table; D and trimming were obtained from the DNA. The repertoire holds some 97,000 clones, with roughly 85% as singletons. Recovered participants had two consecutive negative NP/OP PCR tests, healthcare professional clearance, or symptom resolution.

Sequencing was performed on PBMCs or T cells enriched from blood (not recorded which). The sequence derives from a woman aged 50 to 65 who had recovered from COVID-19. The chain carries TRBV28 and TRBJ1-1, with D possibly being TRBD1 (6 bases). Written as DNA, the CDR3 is TGTGCCAGCAGTCTCAGACAGGCGAAGGCTTTCTTT. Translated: CASSLRQAKAFF.